The present entry profiles one T cell receptor (beta chain) with its context. The antigen is not known. The sample originates from a study of cytomegalovirus exposure and HLA in healthy donors. The CDR3 has 15 residues. Trimming removed 8 bases from V and 1 base from J, with 17 bases in between. Germline values: CDR1 SGHTA, CDR2 FQGNSA. PCR used 60 Vbeta primers and 13 Jbeta primers. The table came from immunoSEQ multiplex PCR; TCRdb's copy has only in-frame clones and leaves some out. The sample table sets out under 40,000 clones. Notes on the study in general: Clonal expansion, a later analysis showed, was greater in HLA-associated TCR beta chains than in equally common others.

This receptor was identified in a female donor in good health and CMV-seronegative. Sequenced material: PBMCs. The chain employs TRBV7-2 and TRBJ1-2; maybe TRBD1 (5 bases). The CDR3 loop is CASHSLPRVNYGYTF. CDR3 DNA sequence: TGTGCCAGCCATTCTCTACCCAGGGTTAACTATGGCTACACCTTC.